These 3 T cell receptor beta chains were all obtained from the same sample, sequenced in a study of blood T cell repertoires in COVID-19. Generated by immunoSEQ multiplex PCR, the TCRdb table keeps only in-frame clones and is missing some. This sample has 180,000 or so clones, with over 80% found just once. Sequenced: peripheral blood. The receptors stem from a woman aged 45-60 years with acute or convalescent COVID-19.

The chain joins TRBV5-8 to TRBJ2-3; TRBD2 aligns across 11 bases. The CDR3 is made up of 20 amino acids. CDR1 is SGHTS and CDR2 is YDEGEE in the germline V gene. Germline trimming cut 0 bases from V and 11 bases from J; bases unmatched to any gene: 23. The DNA of the CDR3 is TGTGCCAGCAGCTTGGAGGCGGCTAGCGGGGGGCCTGGGGATTATTTTGGGCAGTATTTT. It translates to CASSLEAASGGPGDYFGQYF.

The chain is built from TRBV6-5 and TRBJ1-1, with 7 bases identical to TRBD1. The CDR3 loop spans 14 amino acids. CDR1 is MNHEY and CDR2 is SVGAGI in the germline V gene. Trimming took 6 bases from V and 4 from J; bases not matched to a gene: 8. DNA of the CDR3: TGTGCCAGCAGCCCGGAGGGGGCGGTCACTGAAGCTTTCTTT. Amino acid sequence: CASSPEGAVTEAFF.

The J gene is TRBJ2-7, the V gene TRBV29-1, with D unresolved. With 0 bases removed from V and 1 base from J, the gap between germline ends came to 4 bases. CDR3 size: 12 residues. Germline CDR1 is SQVTM and CDR2 is ANQGSEA. Written as DNA, the CDR3 is TGCAGCGTTGAAGACGGGTCCTACGAGCAGTACTTC. This encodes CSVEDGSYEQYF.